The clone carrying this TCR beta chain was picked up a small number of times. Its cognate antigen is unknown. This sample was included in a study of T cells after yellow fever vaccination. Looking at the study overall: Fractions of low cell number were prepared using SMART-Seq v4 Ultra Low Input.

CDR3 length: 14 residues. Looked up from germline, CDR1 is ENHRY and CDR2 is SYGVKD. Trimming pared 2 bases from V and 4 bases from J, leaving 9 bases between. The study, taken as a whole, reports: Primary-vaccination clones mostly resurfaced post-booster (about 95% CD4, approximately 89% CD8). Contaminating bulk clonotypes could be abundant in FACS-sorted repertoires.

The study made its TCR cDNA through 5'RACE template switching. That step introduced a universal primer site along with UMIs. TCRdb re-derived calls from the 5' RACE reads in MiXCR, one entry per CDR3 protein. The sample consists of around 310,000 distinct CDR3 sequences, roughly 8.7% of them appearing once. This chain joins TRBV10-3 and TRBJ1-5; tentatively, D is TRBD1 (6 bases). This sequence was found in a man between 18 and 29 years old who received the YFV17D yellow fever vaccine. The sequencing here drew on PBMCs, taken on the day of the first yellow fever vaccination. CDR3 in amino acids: CAISEGGSNQPQHF. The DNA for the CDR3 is TGTGCCATCAGTGAGGGGGGCTCGAATCAGCCCCAGCATTTT.